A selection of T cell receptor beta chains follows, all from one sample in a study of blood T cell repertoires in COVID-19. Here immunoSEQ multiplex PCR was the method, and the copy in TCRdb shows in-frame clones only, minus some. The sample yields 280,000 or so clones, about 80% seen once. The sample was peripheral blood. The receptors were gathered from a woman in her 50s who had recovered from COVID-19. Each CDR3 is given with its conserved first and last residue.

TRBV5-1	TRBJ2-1	CASSPGGTGGGNEQFF
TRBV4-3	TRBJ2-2	CASSQDRIAGGLSTGELFF
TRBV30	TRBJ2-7	CAWSVDRATYEQYF
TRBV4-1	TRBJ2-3	CASSQGQADDTQYF
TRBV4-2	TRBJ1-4	CASSQDGNSLNEKLFF
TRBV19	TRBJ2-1	CASSMEGRPRRSEQFF
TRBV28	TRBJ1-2	CASGGQFYGYTF
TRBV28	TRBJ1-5	CASSPPAEGRQPQHF
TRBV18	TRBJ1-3	CASSPSGHPGSGNTIYF
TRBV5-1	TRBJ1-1	CASSPLGRTEAFF
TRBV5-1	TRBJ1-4	CASSPFGGPNEKLFF
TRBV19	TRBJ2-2	CASRARWQGLNTGELFF
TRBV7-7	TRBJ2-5	CASSLGQGNRETQYF
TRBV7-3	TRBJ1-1	CASSILGGTEAFF
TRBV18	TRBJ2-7	CASSPNEGARYEQYF
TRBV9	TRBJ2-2	CASSVAGGLNTGELFF
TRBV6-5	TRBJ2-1	CASSIGTGGGYEQFF
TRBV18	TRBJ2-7	CASSGSEQYF
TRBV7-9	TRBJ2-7	CASSKLPGLAGSEQYF
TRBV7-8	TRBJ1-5	CASSSGQLSNQPQHF
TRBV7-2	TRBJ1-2	CASSLTTGTNYGYTF
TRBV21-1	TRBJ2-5	CASSSHRGGCGRYIQETQYF
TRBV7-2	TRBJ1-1	CASSPTGQGTLVTEAFF
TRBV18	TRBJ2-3	CASSQRGLLDTQYF
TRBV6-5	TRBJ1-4	CASSTARNEKLFF
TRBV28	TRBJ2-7	CASSLLTGGEQYF
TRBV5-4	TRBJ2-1	CASSTREQFF
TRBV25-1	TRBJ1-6	CASTTGSSYNSPLHF
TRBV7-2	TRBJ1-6	CASSPNRGHGSPLHF
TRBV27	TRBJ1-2	CASSVTANYGYTF
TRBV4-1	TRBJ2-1	CASSQVGGRNEQFF
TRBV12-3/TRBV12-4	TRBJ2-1	CASSSSLGEQFF
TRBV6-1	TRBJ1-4	CASSAKSADFREKLFF
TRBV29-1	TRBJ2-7	CSGRDRGSYEQYF
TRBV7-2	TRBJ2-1	CASTLDRDISYNEQFF
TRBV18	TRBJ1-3	CASSPGEGRGNTIYF
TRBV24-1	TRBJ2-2	CATSEEVASGSLAGELFF
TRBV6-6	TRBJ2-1	CASSGSGGVYNEQFF
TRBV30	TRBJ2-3	CACADSTDTQYF
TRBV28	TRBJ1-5	CASSLWQTGGSQPQHF
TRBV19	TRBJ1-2	CASSRDRGGRGYTF
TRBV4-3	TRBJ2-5	CASSPRDRVTQETQYF
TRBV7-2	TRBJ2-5	CASSILTSKETQYF
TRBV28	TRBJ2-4	CASSLLPGQGKNIQYF
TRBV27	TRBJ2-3	CASSFTGSVDTQYF
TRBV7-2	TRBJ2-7	CASSSRGGGYEQYF
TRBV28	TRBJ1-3	CASRQGSGNTIYF
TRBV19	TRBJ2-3	CASSSEADTQYF
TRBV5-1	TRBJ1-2	CASSLEPASNYGYTF
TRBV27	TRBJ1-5	CASSQRPGSGPQHF
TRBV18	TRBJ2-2	CASSPPGLNTGELFF
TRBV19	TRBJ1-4	CASSMGLNEKLFF
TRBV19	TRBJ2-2	CASSTLAGTNTGELFF
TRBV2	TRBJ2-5	CASRLRLAAQETQYF